The rows below give T cell receptor beta chains drawn from one sample of a study of T-cell reconstitution after alpha-beta-depleted transplantation in children. TCRdb used MiXCR to reprocess the PCR reads, holding one entry per CDR3 protein. Among 700,000 to 950,000 distinct CDR3 sequences, under 20% were seen once, and the ten largest hold approximately 5%. Here the sequenced sample was PBMCs, mostly from graft donor cells, taken 360 days after TCRalphabeta/CD19-depleted stem cell transplant. These receptors were taken from a male patient younger than 18 who had a stem cell transplant for acute lymphoblastic leukemia, so the T cells may come from the graft donor. CDR3s include the opening cysteine and the closing phenylalanine or tryptophan. D genes are given only for firm matches. Where a row states a size, it is once, few, many or the class of an expanded clone; other rows omit it.

TRBJ1-1 - - TRBV29-1 TGCAGCGTTGCGCTACAGGAATGGAGCACTGAAGCTTTCTTT CSVALQEWSTEAFF
TRBJ1-2 - few TRBV5-6 TGTGCCAGCAGAACGAACCGGGGGGGGCTCGGCTACACCTTC CASRTNRGGLGYTF
TRBJ2-6 - - TRBV4-1 TGCGCCAGCAGCCAAGAGTTACGCTGCGTCCTTGGGGCCAACGTCCTGACTTTC CASSQELRCVLGANVLTF
TRBJ2-1 - many TRBV20-1 TGCAGTGCTAACCTAGCGCCAAGCTCCTACAATGAGCAGTTCTTC CSANLAPSSYNEQFF
TRBJ2-7 - - TRBV5-6 TGTGCCAGCAGCTGGACCGGGACCGAGGACACCTACGAGCAGTACTTC CASSWTGTEDTYEQYF
TRBJ1-4 - - TRBV4-1 TGCGCCAGCAGCCAAGATTCTCGGGGTGGCTTAAATGAAAAACTGTTTTTT CASSQDSRGGLNEKLFF
TRBJ2-7 - few TRBV5-1 TGCGCCAGCAGCTTGCTGGGAAGAGGGAGGAAACCCTACGAGCAGTACTTC CASSLLGRGRKPYEQYF
TRBJ1-1 - few TRBV4-2 TGTGCCAGCAGCCAAGCTTCGGATATTCAGTTGAACACTGAAGCTTTCTTT CASSQASDIQLNTEAFF
TRBJ1-3 - - TRBV12-3/TRBV12-4 TGTGCCAGCAGTTTAGCGCAAGGTTCGGGAAACACCATATATTTT CASSLAQGSGNTIYF
TRBJ1-2 - - TRBV5-6 TGTGCCAGCAGCTTCCGGGAGGGCTATGGCTACACCTTC CASSFREGYGYTF
TRBJ2-7 TRBD2 few TRBV10-3 TGTGCCATCAGTGCGGGGACTAGCGGGAATTCCTACGAGCAGTACTTC CAISAGTSGNSYEQYF
TRBJ2-1 TRBD1 - TRBV24-1 TGTGCCACCAGTGAAACCGGGACAGGGGAATTCTTC CATSETGTGEFF
TRBJ2-7 - few TRBV5-1 TGCGCCAGCAGCTTGGTGTTTCGGTTGGGGGGCTCCTACGAGCAGTACTTC CASSLVFRLGGSYEQYF
TRBJ1-1 - - TRBV24-1 TGTGCCACCAGACCTACAATGGCCTTGAACACTGAAGCTTTCTTT CATRPTMALNTEAFF
TRBJ2-7 - few TRBV20-1 TGCAGTGCCTCCCCGGCGGGGAGCTCCTACGAGCAGTACTTC CSASPAGSSYEQYF
TRBJ2-5 - few TRBV9 TGTGCCAGCAGCGTAGGCCCCGTGGAAGAGACCCAGTACTTC CASSVGPVEETQYF
TRBJ2-1 - - TRBV9 TGTGCCAGCAGCCCCTTGGTCGGAAAGTACAATGAGCAGTTCTTC CASSPLVGKYNEQFF
TRBJ2-1 TRBD2 - TRBV7-3 TGTGCCAGCAGCCCCTTGGGACTAGCGGGAGTAATCAATGAGCAGTTCTTC CASSPLGLAGVINEQFF
TRBJ2-7 - - TRBV9 TGTGCCAGCAGCGGAGCGGGCTCGAACTACGAGCAGTACTTC CASSGAGSNYEQYF
TRBJ2-7 - few TRBV12-3/TRBV12-4 TGTGCCAGCGTCCCCGCTGGGTCCTACGAGCAGTACTTC CASVPAGSYEQYF
TRBJ1-3 - few TRBV14 TGTGCCAGCAGCCCAAGACTCTCTGGAAACACCATATATTTT CASSPRLSGNTIYF
TRBJ2-1 TRBD2 many TRBV14 TGTGCCAGCAGCCAAGTGGGACTAGCGGTTAATGAGCAGTTCTTC CASSQVGLAVNEQFF
TRBJ2-1 TRBD2 few TRBV4-2 TGTGCCAGCAGCGGAATAGTCCTAGCGGGAGAGAATGAGCAGTTCTTC CASSGIVLAGENEQFF
TRBJ2-7 TRBD2 - TRBV10-1 TGCGCCAGCAGTGAGAGGGAAAAGGGACTAGCGGGAGCCGGAGGGGACGAGCAGTACTTC CASSEREKGLAGAGGDEQYF
TRBJ2-7 TRBD2 few TRBV13 TGTGCCAGCAGCTTAGTGGGGGGGAACGAGCAGTACTTC CASSLVGGNEQYF
TRBJ2-2 - few TRBV12-3/TRBV12-4 TGTGCCAGCAGTTTTAAGGGTCGCGTCGGGGAGCTGTTTTTT CASSFKGRVGELFF
TRBJ2-5 - few TRBV7-9 TGTGCCAGCAGCTTAGCGCAGGCAGGAGGGACCCAGTACTTC CASSLAQAGGTQYF
TRBJ2-7 TRBD2 many TRBV6-5 TGTGCCAGCAGTTACGCTAGCGGGAGGCCCAGCGAGCAGTACTTC CASSYASGRPSEQYF
TRBJ2-2 TRBD2 - TRBV12-3/TRBV12-4 TGTGCCAGCACCTCGGGACTAGCGGGCACCGGGGAGCTGTTTTTT CASTSGLAGTGELFF
TRBJ2-7 TRBD2 few TRBV27 TGTGCCAGCAGTCCAGGAAGATTACGAGCGGGAGTGGGCCACGAGCAGTACTTC CASSPGRLRAGVGHEQYF
TRBJ2-5 TRBD1 many TRBV5-1 TGCGCCAGCAGCAGCGACAGGGAAGGGCGGCAAGAGACCCAGTACTTC CASSSDREGRQETQYF
TRBJ2-5 - few TRBV7-6 TGTGCCAGCAGCGCCTCTTATGGCCGTAGGGATATGGGGACCCAGTACTTC CASSASYGRRDMGTQYF
TRBJ2-7 - few TRBV5-1 TGCGCCAGCAGCCAGACCCCAGGGGGGCGGGTTTCGTACGAGCAGTACTTC CASSQTPGGRVSYEQYF
TRBJ2-5 - - TRBV9 TGTGCCAGCAGCGTCGGCTTACAAGAGACCCAGTACTTC CASSVGLQETQYF
TRBJ1-5 TRBD1 few TRBV12-3/TRBV12-4 TGTGCCAGCAGTTCCGGGACAGCAACATGGTCCCAGCATTTT CASSSGTATWSQHF
TRBJ2-3 TRBD2 - TRBV7-3 TGTGCCAGCAGCTTAAGCGGGAGGACCACAGATACGCAGTATTTT CASSLSGRTTDTQYF
TRBJ2-1 - - TRBV4-1 TGCGCCAGCAGCCCAAAGGCTAATGAGCAGTTCTTC CASSPKANEQFF
TRBJ2-1 - - TRBV7-8 TGTGCCAGCAGCATTCTCATTACGGCTGAGCAGTTCTTC CASSILITAEQFF
TRBJ2-5 - many TRBV7-3 TGTGCCAGCAGCTTAAGAATCGGGTCGCAAGAGACCCAGTACTTC CASSLRIGSQETQYF
TRBJ2-1 - many TRBV6-4 TGTGCCAGCAGTCCCCAACCTGGAAGTGGGCAGTTCTTC CASSPQPGSGQFF
TRBJ2-1 - - TRBV18 TGTGCCAGCTCACCACAAAACAGAGCCGGTTACAATGAGCAGTTCTTC CASSPQNRAGYNEQFF
TRBJ2-2 - few TRBV20-1 TGCAGTGCTAGAGATCCAGGGCTAAGTAGGGAGCTGTTTTTT CSARDPGLSRELFF
TRBJ2-5 - - TRBV29-1 TGCAGCGTTAGCAGAGTCCAAGAGACCCAGTACTTC CSVSRVQETQYF
TRBJ2-1 TRBD2 - TRBV10-3 TGTGCCATCAAAGGACTAGCGGGGGTCGGCTCCTACAATGAGCAGTTCTTC CAIKGLAGVGSYNEQFF
TRBJ2-7 - few TRBV27 TGTGCCAGCAGCCCCCCTGGCACGTGGGGGTACGAGCAGTACTTC CASSPPGTWGYEQYF
TRBJ2-5 - many TRBV5-1 TGCGCCAGCAGCTTGGTGGGATATGAACAAGAGACCCAGTACTTC CASSLVGYEQETQYF
TRBJ2-3 TRBD1 - TRBV5-5 TGTGCCAGCAGCTTGGTGACAGGGCTCACAGATACGCAGTATTTT CASSLVTGLTDTQYF
TRBJ1-5 - few TRBV7-9 TGTGCCAGCAGCTTGGGTCAGTACCAGCCCCAGCATTTT CASSLGQYQPQHF
TRBJ1-1 - few TRBV3-1 TGTGCCAGCAGCAACACCCTACTTGGGGCCCCCTTCCTGTTAGCTTTCTTT CASSNTLLGAPFLLAFF
TRBJ2-5 - - TRBV5-1 TGTGCCAGCTCATCGACAGGGAGGGAGACCCAGTACTTC CASSSTGRETQYF
TRBJ1-5 - - TRBV11-1 TGTGCCAGCAGCCCAGTCCGGGGCCGCAATCAGCCCCAGCATTTT CASSPVRGRNQPQHF
TRBJ2-2 TRBD2 - TRBV12-3/TRBV12-4 TGTGCCAGCAGTTTCCGGGCGGGAGGCAAATGGGAGCTGTTTTTT CASSFRAGGKWELFF
TRBJ2-3 TRBD1 - TRBV2 TGTGCCAGCAGTGGGACAGGTCGAGATACGCAGTATTTT CASSGTGRDTQYF